Given below is one T cell receptor beta chain in context. This entry belongs to a study of T cells after yellow fever vaccination. Study overall: Each low-cell-number fraction was prepared by means of SMART-Seq v4 Ultra Low Input.

This CDR3 comprises 15 residues. In germline, CDR1 is MNHEY, CDR2 SVGAGI. V lost 2 bases and J lost 5, with 12 bases in between. Generation of TCR cDNA used 5'RACE template switching (which added a universal primer site and UMIs). Each CDR3 protein is one row after TCRdb ran MiXCR on the 5' RACE reads. Of 65,000 to 90,000 distinct CDR3 sequences listed, more than 10% are singletons. The chain employs TRBV6-5 and TRBJ2-2, with a tentative D call TRBD2 (5 bases). This sequence originates from a man in his late teens or twenties who received the YFV17D yellow fever vaccine. The sample here was CD8+ T cells not binding an NS4B(214-222) dextramer, sorted from PBMCs, taken 21 days after the first yellow fever vaccination. The CDR3 region has the DNA TGTGCCAGCAGTTACAGGCCCAGAGGGACCGGGGAGCTGTTTTTT. Its translation is CASSYRPRGTGELFF.